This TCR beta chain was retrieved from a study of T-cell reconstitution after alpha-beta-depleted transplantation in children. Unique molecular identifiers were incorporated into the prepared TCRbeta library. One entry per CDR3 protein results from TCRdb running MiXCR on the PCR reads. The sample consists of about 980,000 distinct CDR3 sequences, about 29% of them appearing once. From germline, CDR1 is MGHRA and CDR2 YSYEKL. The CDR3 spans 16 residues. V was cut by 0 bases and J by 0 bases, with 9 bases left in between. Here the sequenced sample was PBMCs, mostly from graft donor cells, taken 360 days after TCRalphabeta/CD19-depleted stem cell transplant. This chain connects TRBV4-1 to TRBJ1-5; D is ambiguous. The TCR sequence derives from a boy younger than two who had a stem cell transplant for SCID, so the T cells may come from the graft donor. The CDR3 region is CASSQEGPYSNQPQHF. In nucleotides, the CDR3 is TGCGCCAGCAGCCAAGAGGGCCCCTATAGCAATCAGCCCCAGCATTTT.